This TCR beta chain was found in a study of molecular identifiers for immune sequencing clone quantification. From the PCR reads, TCRdb called clonotypes with MiXCR, one entry per CDR3 protein. The table lists hundreds of thousands of distinct CDR3 sequences, around 25% of them singletons, with about 0.73% in the top ten. This clonotype was recorded a few times. This could be a read error, since a much larger clone is one nucleotide away. Input for naive CD8 libraries was roughly 17,000 to 1,000,000 sorted cells; the RNA fraction used was 10%, 30% or 50%. This CDR3 is built from 12 residues. The germline V gene has CDR1 SGHTA and CDR2 FQGNSA.

The sequenced sample was naive CD8+ T cells from blood, with Jurkat cell RNA spiked in. Subset defined: FACS-sorted CD8+CD4-CCR7+CD45RA+ naive T cells. The chain joins TRBV7-2 to TRBJ2-7, with no clear D. The TCR comes from a human donor in good health. Some libraries in this study had Jurkat cell RNA spiked in. Written as DNA, the CDR3 is TGTGCCCGCAGCCTCGATAAGTACGAGCAGTACTTC. It codes for CARSLDKYEQYF. Full variable domain (outside the CDR3, taken from reference TRBV7-2 and TRBJ2-7): GAGVSQSPSNKVTEKGKDVELRCDPISGHTALYWYRQSLGQGLEFLIYFQGNSAPDKSGLPSDRFSAERTGGSVSTLTIQRTQQEDSAVYLCARSLDKYEQYFGPGTRLTVT.